The 7 T cell receptor beta chains below were found in one sample sequenced in a study of tumor-infiltrating lymphocytes in primary liver carcinoma. With around 490 ng total RNA as template and a constant-region primer, TCR beta cDNA was made. ARM-PCR was slightly modified, and three nested multiplex PCR rounds with it gave rise to the TCR beta libraries. The first two PCR rounds, roughly 9 cycles each, used TRBV1-TRBV30 forward primers and a C-beta reverse primer. MiXCR, run by TCRdb on the multiplex PCR reads, gives a single entry per CDR3 protein. The sample lists 100,000 or so distinct CDR3 sequences, roughly 69% occurring once. From 20-30 mg of unsorted bulk tissue, DNA and RNA were co-extracted together. Input material: liver tumor tissue from sampling region 5. This sample's subset: tumor region T5, tumor centre. The receptors stem from a woman aged 55-70 years with primary liver carcinoma and hepatitis B virus infection.

Comments on this clonotype: At one end the junction does not follow the germline gene, possibly because of a read error. The J gene is TRBJ1-5, the V gene TRBV12-3 or TRBV12-4; D possibly corresponds to TRBD1 (5 bases). The length of the CDR3 is 14 residues. CDR3 in DNA: TGTGCCAGCGGTTTACAGGCACACAATCAGCCCCAGCATTTC. The encoded protein is CASGLQAHNQPQHF.

The chain recombines TRBV28 with TRBJ2-1; unclear D gene. The CDR3 length is 13 residues. Trimming pared 3 bases from V and 11 bases from J, leaving 14 bases between. CDR1 and CDR2 (germline): MDHEN, SYDVKM. CDR3 amino acids: CASSLGLNNKQFF. The CDR3 DNA reads TGTGCCAGCAGTTTGGGGTTGAACAACAAGCAGTTCTTC. The full variable domain, in which reference TRBV28 and TRBJ2-1 provide the parts outside the CDR3, is DVKVTQSSRYLVKRTGEKVFLECVQDMDHENMFWYRQDPGLGLRLIYFSYDVKMKEKGDIPEGYSVSREKKERFSLILESASTNQTSMYLCASSLGLNNKQFFGPGTRLTVL.

This clonotype was counted at least ten times. The chain carries TRBV20-1 and TRBJ2-5; tentatively, D is TRBD1 (6 bases). V lost 3 bases, J lost 5 bases, and 16 bases lay in between. Looked up from germline, CDR1 is DFQATT and CDR2 is SNEGSKA (reference sequence). The CDR3 extends over 14 amino acids. The CDR3 bases are TGCAGTGCTAGGAGTACAGGGAACATTGAGACCCAGTACTTC. Residues: CSARSTGNIETQYF.

This clonotype was found a few times. This sequence joins TRBV5-8 and TRBJ2-6; no clear D gene. Per the germline V gene, CDR1 is SGHTS and CDR2 is YDEGEE. V was shortened by 3 bases and J by 0 bases, with 7 bases between the two germline ends. The CDR3 covers 15 residues. CDR3 sequence: CASSSRVSGANVLTF. The CDR3 bases are TGTGCCAGCAGCTCTCGGGTCTCTGGGGCCAACGTCCTGACTTTC.

This clonotype occurred a few times. At one boundary the junction diverges from the germline segment, which might be a read error. The chain couples TRBV29-1 to TRBJ2-1, with 12 nucleotides matching TRBD2. This CDR3 is built from 14 residues. Per germline, CDR1 SQVTM and CDR2 ANQGSEA. CDR3 sequence: CSSSLAGGGNERFF. The CDR3 DNA reads as TGCAGTTCTTCCCTAGCGGGAGGGGGTAATGAGCGGTTCTTC.

V and J are TRBV29-1 and TRBJ2-3; 10 bases match TRBD2. There are 15 residues in the CDR3. CDR1 SQVTM and CDR2 ANQGSEA come from the germline V gene. The DNA of the CDR3 is TGCAATGTTATTCTAGCGGGAGTGGGCACAGATACGCAGTATTTT. Translation gives CNVILAGVGTDTQYF.

As for this clonotype: The junction departs from germline at one end; a sequencing error may be responsible. The chain links TRBV7-9 to TRBJ1-1; no clear D gene. The CDR3 spans 12 residues. Germline lookup yields CDR1 SEHNR and CDR2 FQNEAQ (reference sequence). CDR3: CASSLMNTEALF. CDR3 in DNA: TGTGCCAGCAGCTTAATGAACACTGAGGCTTTATTT.